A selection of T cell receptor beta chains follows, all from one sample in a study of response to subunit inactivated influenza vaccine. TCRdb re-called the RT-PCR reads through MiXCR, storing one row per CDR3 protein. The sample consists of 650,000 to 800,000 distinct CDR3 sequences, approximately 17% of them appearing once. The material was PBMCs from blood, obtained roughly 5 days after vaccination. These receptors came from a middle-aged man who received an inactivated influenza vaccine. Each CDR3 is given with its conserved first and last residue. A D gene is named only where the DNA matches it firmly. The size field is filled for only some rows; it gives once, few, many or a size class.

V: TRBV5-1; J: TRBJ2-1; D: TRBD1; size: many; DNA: TGCGCCAGCAGCCTCCGGACAGGGGGCATTGACAATGAGCAGTTCTTC; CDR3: CASSLRTGGIDNEQFF
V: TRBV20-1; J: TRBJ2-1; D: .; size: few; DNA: TGCAGGGCTAGAAGCGGCGGGGATCTTTACAATGAGCAGTTCTTC; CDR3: CRARSGGDLYNEQFF
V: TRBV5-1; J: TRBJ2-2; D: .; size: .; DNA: TGCGCCAGCAGCGGCACCCAAGCGACCACCGGGGAGCTGTTTTTT; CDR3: CASSGTQATTGELFF
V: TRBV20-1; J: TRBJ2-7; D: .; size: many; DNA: TGCAGTGCCGTTCACTGGGGTTCCTCCTACGAGCAGTACTTC; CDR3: CSAVHWGSSYEQYF
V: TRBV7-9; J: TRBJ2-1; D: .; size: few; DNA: TGTGCCAGCAGCTTAGCTCCCGCGGTGGGGAGCAACAATGAGCAGTTCTTC; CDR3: CASSLAPAVGSNNEQFF
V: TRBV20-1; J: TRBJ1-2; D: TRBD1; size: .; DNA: TGCAGTGCCTGGGACAGGGCGACCTATGGCTACACCTTC; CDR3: CSAWDRATYGYTF
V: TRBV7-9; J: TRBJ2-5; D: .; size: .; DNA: TGTGCCAGCAGCTTAGGTCCCGGGGTAGTGGAGACCCAGTACTTC; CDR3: CASSLGPGVVETQYF
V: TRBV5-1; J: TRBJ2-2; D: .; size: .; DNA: TGCGCCAGCAGCTTGGCCATAATCACCGGGGAGCTGTTTTTT; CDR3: CASSLAIITGELFF
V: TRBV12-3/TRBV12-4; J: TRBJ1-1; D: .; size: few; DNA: TGTGCCAGCAGCTTTGGGGGTTACGGCACTGAAGCTTTCTTT; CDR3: CASSFGGYGTEAFF
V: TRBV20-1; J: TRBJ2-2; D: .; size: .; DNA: TGCAGTGCTAGAAACACCCGAGCGGGCGCGAACACCGGGGAGCTGTTTTTT; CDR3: CSARNTRAGANTGELFF
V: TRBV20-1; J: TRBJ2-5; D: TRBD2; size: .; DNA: TGCAGTGCTATCCCGGGGGGGAACCAAGAGACCCAGTACTTC; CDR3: CSAIPGGNQETQYF
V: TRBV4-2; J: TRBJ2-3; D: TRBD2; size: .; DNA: TGTGCCAGCAGCCGTTTCGGGACTAGCGGGGGGGCCGACACAGATACGCAGTATTTT; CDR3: CASSRFGTSGGADTDTQYF
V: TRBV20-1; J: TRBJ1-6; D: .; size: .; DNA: TGCAGTGCTAGCGGTGACATTTACTCCTATAATTCACCCCTCCACTTT; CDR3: CSASGDIYSYNSPLHF
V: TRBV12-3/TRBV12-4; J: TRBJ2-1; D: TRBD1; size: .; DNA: TGTGCCAGCGTTCTCGAGGCGGGACAGGGCTATGAGCAGTTCTTC; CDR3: CASVLEAGQGYEQFF
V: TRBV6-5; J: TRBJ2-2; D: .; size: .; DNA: TGTGCCAGCAGTCAGTCGGGGAGCCCCGGGGAGCTGTTTTTT; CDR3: CASSQSGSPGELFF
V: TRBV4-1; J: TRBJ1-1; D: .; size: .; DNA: TGCGCCAGCAGCCAAAAACAGGGCGGCACTGAAGCTTTCTTT; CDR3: CASSQKQGGTEAFF
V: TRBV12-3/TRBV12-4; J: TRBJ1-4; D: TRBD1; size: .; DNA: TGTGCCAGCCGACAGGGGGGGACGGAAAAACTGTTTTTT; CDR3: CASRQGGTEKLFF
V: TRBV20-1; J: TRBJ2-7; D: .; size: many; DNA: TGCAGTGCTAGTCCCGCCCGGGACTCTTACGAGCAGTACTTC; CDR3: CSASPARDSYEQYF
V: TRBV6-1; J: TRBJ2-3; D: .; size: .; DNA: TGTGGGACGAGAGGAGCCTCAGCAGATACGCAGTATTTT; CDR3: CGTRGASADTQYF
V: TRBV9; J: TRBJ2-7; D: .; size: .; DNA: TGTGCCAGCAGCGTAGCGGTACTAGGAGACGAGCAGTACTTC; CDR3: CASSVAVLGDEQYF